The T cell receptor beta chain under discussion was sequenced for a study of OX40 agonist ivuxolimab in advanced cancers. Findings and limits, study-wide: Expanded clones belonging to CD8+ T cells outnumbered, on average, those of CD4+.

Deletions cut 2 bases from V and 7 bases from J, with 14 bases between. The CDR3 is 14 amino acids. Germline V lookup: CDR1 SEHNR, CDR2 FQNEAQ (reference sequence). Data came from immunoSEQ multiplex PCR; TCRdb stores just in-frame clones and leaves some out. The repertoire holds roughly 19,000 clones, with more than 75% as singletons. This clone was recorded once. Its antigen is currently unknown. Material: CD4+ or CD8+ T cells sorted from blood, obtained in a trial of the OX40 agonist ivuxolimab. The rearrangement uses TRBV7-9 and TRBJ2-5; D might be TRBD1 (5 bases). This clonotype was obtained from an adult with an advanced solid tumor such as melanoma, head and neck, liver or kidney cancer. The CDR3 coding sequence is TGTGCCAGCAGCTTAATAGGGGAATCAGGGACCCAGTACTTC. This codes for CASSLIGESGTQYF. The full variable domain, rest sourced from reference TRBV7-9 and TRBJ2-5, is DTGVSQNPRHKITKRGQNVTFRCDPISEHNRLYWYRQTLGQGPEFLTYFQNEAQLEKSRLLSDRFSAERPKGSFSTLEIQRTEQGDSAMYLCASSLIGESGTQYFGPGTRLLVL.